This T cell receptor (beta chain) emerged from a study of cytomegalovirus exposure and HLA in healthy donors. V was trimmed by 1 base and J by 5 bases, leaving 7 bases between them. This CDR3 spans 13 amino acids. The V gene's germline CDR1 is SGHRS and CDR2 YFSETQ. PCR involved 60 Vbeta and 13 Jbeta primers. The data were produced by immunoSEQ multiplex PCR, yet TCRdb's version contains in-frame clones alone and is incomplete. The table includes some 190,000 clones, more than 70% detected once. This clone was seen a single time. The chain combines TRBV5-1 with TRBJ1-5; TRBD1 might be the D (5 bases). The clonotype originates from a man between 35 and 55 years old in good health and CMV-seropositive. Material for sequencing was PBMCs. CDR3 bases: TGCGCCAGCAGCTTGATAGGGGATCAGCCCCAGCATTTT. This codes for CASSLIGDQPQHF.